A selection of T cell receptor beta chains follows, all from one sample in a study of response to subunit inactivated influenza vaccine. From the RT-PCR reads, TCRdb called clonotypes with MiXCR, one entry per CDR3 protein. The sample lists 500,000 to 750,000 distinct CDR3 sequences; 12% to 15% were seen once. Specimen: PBMCs from blood, collected 11 to 12 days after vaccination. The origin of the receptors is a man aged 45-60 years who received an inactivated influenza vaccine. Each CDR3 is given with its conserved first and last residue. D genes are given only for firm matches. Clone size is not always given. Where it is, it says once, few, many or a class for expanded clones.

TRBD1	TRBV6-2/TRBV6-3	TRBJ1-5	-	TGTGCCAGCAGGGAGGGACAGGTGTACCAGCCCCAGCATTTT	CASREGQVYQPQHF
-	TRBV29-1	TRBJ1-1	few	TGCAGCGGTGCAGGGAGTAGTGGGACTGAAGCTTTCTTT	CSGAGSSGTEAFF
TRBD1	TRBV18	TRBJ2-7	few	TGTGCCAGCTCACAGACAGGGAATAACTACGAGCAGTACTTC	CASSQTGNNYEQYF
TRBD1	TRBV7-9	TRBJ2-7	-	TGTGCCAGCAGCTTCGCCCCCGGGACAGGGGCTCTCGAGCAGTACTTC	CASSFAPGTGALEQYF
-	TRBV4-3	TRBJ2-2	few	TGCGCCAGCAGCCAAGATCGAGAGGCCGGGGAGCTGTTTTTT	CASSQDREAGELFF
TRBD2	TRBV20-1	TRBJ2-2	many	TGCAGTGCCCGACTAGCGGGAGAGAACACCGGGGAGCTGTTTTTT	CSARLAGENTGELFF
-	TRBV7-2	TRBJ2-7	-	TGTGCCAGCAGCCCCCGCTATCGCAGCTCCTACGAGCAGTACTTC	CASSPRYRSSYEQYF
-	TRBV6-2/TRBV6-3	TRBJ2-7	-	TGTGCCAGCGGAACTAACAGAATCGAGCAGTACTTC	CASGTNRIEQYF
-	TRBV7-8	TRBJ1-6	-	TGTGCCAGCAGAGGGGCCGGGATAGTAGAATCACCCCTCCACTTT	CASRGAGIVESPLHF
-	TRBV6-4	TRBJ2-5	-	TGTGCCAGCAGGGGGCCGGGACAATACCAAGAGACCCAGTACTTC	CASRGPGQYQETQYF
TRBD2	TRBV9	TRBJ2-1	-	TGTGCCAGCAGCGTAGTGTTTTCTAGCGGGAGAAATGAGCAGTTCTTC	CASSVVFSSGRNEQFF
-	TRBV5-1	TRBJ1-3	few	TGCGCCAGTGGGGACGGCAACTCTGGAAACACCATATATTTT	CASGDGNSGNTIYF
TRBD2	TRBV20-1	TRBJ2-3	-	TGCAGTGCGATAGCGGGAGGGCCTTCTCCCTCGGGCACAGATACGCAGTATTTT	CSAIAGGPSPSGTDTQYF
TRBD1	TRBV6-2/TRBV6-3	TRBJ1-5	-	TGTGCCAGCAGTTCGCTTGGGACAGTGAATAGCAATCAGCCCCAGCATTTT	CASSSLGTVNSNQPQHF
TRBD2	TRBV12-3/TRBV12-4	TRBJ2-1	-	TGTGCCAGCAGTTTAACAGGTAGCGGGGGGATTGAGCAGTTCTTC	CASSLTGSGGIEQFF
-	TRBV4-1	TRBJ2-3	-	TGCGCCAGCAGCCAAGATGGCGAGCCCGAGGATACGCAGTATTTT	CASSQDGEPEDTQYF
-	TRBV24-1	TRBJ2-2	-	TGTGCCACCAGTGATTTCACGGGACAAAATACCGGGGAGCTGTTTTTT	CATSDFTGQNTGELFF
TRBD1	TRBV5-1	TRBJ1-6	few	TGCGCCAGCACCCAGGGGGCGCGAAATAATTCACCCCTCCACTTT	CASTQGARNNSPLHF
-	TRBV4-1	TRBJ2-1	few	TGCGCCAGCAGCCAAGAATGGTCTCACAATGAGCAGTTCTTC	CASSQEWSHNEQFF
TRBD1	TRBV4-2	TRBJ2-7	-	TGTGCCAGCAGCCAAGATCGGTCAGGGGGCGCTTCCTACGAGCAGTACTTC	CASSQDRSGGASYEQYF
-	TRBV10-3	TRBJ1-3	few	TGTGCCACCCGATTGTCTTCCGGGACTGGAAACACCATATATTTT	CATRLSSGTGNTIYF
-	TRBV6-1	TRBJ1-2	-	TGTGCCAGCAGTGAGGGGCGAATATCTTTTTATGGCTACACCTTC	CASSEGRISFYGYTF
TRBD2	TRBV5-1	TRBJ2-3	many	TGCGCCAGCGGATCGGGAGGGCCTACAGATACGCAGTATTTT	CASGSGGPTDTQYF
-	TRBV12-3/TRBV12-4	TRBJ2-4	-	TGTGCCAGCAGTTTTACTAGCAGGGACATTCAGTACTTC	CASSFTSRDIQYF
-	TRBV6-6	TRBJ2-7	few	TGTGCCAGCAGTTGGAGGGACTCCTACGAGCAGTACTTC	CASSWRDSYEQYF
-	TRBV19	TRBJ1-1	-	TGTGCCAGTAGTATGCCCTCCGGGGGAGTGAACACTGAAGCTTTCTTT	CASSMPSGGVNTEAFF
-	TRBV12-3/TRBV12-4	TRBJ2-3	few	TGTGCCAGCAGTTTTTTCGGCGGGGACACAGATACGCAGTATTTT	CASSFFGGDTDTQYF
TRBD1	TRBV10-3	TRBJ2-5	few	TGTGCCATCAGGTCGGGGACAGGGGGTAAAGAGACCCAGTACTTC	CAIRSGTGGKETQYF
TRBD1	TRBV7-2	TRBJ1-4	few	TGTGCCAGCAGCCCCGGGACAGGGTTTAAACTGTTTTTT	CASSPGTGFKLFF
TRBD2	TRBV10-1	TRBJ2-2	many	TGCGCCAGCAGTTCCGGTAGCGGGGCCGGGGAGCTGTTTTTT	CASSSGSGAGELFF
-	TRBV25-1	TRBJ1-5	many	TGTGCCAGCAGCGGCAGCGGCCAGCCCCAGCATTTT	CASSGSGQPQHF